This is a list of T cell receptor beta chains from one sample in a study of shared clonotypes between healthy human individuals. Assay used: immunoSEQ multiplex PCR; TCRdb lists only in-frame clones, some missing. The sample records over a million clones, 75% to 85% being singletons. Sequencing was performed on memory CD4+ T cells from PBMCs. All receptors come from a man aged 18 to 35 in good health. Some clones in this sample may be carry-over from other donors' samples. Each CDR3 is given with its conserved first and last residue. The D gene is left open where the match is weak. Expanded clones get a size class; other rows say once, few or many, or leave the size out.

>-|TRBJ2-3|TRBV5-1|once
CASSPTEGGARIDTQYF
TGCGCCAGCAGCCCCACGGAGGGGGGGGCGAGAATAGATACGCAGTATTTT
>-|TRBJ1-1|TRBV4-2|-
CASSQEGYQNTEAFF
TGTGCCAGCAGCCAAGAAGGATACCAGAACACTGAAGCTTTCTTT
>TRBD1|TRBJ2-3|TRBV2|-
CASTRTGDTDTQYF
TGTGCCAGCACGCGGACAGGGGACACAGATACGCAGTATTTT
>TRBD1|TRBJ1-5|TRBV19|-
CASNKQGILGNQPQHF
TGTGCCAGTAATAAACAGGGGATCCTCGGCAATCAGCCCCAGCATTTT
>-|TRBJ1-2|TRBV27|-
CASSFAGGARYGYTF
TGTGCCAGCAGTTTTGCGGGGGGCGCACGGTATGGCTACACCTTC
>-|TRBJ1-1|TRBV4-1|-
CASSQGASFGGRTEAFF
TGCGCCAGCAGCCAAGGTGCAAGCTTCGGGGGGAGGACTGAAGCTTTCTTT
>TRBD2|TRBJ2-7|TRBV18|-
CASRGAGYEQYF
TGTGCCTCGCGGGGGGCGGGGTACGAGCAGTACTTC
>TRBD1|TRBJ1-2|TRBV5-4|-
CASSLRQGADGYTF
TGTGCCAGCAGCCTAAGACAGGGGGCGGATGGCTACACCTTC
>TRBD2|TRBJ2-2|TRBV10-2|-
CASSDAKFSGRRITGELFF
TGCGCCAGCAGTGACGCTAAATTTAGCGGGAGACGGATCACCGGGGAGCTGTTTTTT
>-|TRBJ2-5|TRBV7-2|-
CASSVSAQETQYF
TGTGCCAGCAGCGTAAGCGCCCAAGAGACCCAGTACTTC